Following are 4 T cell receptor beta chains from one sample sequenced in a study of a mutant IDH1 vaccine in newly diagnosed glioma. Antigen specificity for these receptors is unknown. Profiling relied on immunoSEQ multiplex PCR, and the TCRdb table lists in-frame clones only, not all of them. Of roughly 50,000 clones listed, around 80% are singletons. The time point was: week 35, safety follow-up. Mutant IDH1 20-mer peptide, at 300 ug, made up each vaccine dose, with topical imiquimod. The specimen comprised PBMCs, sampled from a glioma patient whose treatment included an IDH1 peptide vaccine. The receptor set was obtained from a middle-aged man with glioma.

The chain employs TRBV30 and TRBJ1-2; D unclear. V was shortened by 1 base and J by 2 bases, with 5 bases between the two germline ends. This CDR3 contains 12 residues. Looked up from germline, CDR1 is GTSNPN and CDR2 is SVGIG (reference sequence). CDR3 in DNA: TGTGCCTGGAGTGAGGTAAACTATGGCTACACCTTC. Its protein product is CAWSEVNYGYTF.

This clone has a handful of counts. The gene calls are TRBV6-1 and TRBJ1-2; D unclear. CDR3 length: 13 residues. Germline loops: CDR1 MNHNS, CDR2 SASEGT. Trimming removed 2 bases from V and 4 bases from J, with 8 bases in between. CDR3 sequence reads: CASSEIALYGYTF. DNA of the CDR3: TGTGCCAGCAGTGAAATTGCTCTCTATGGCTACACCTTC.

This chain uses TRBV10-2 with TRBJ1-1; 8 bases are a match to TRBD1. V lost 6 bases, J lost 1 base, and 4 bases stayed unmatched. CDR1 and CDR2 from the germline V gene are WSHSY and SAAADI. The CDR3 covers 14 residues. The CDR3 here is CASRGTGTNTEAFF. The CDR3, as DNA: TGCGCCAGCAGGGGGACAGGAACGAACACTGAAGCTTTCTTT.

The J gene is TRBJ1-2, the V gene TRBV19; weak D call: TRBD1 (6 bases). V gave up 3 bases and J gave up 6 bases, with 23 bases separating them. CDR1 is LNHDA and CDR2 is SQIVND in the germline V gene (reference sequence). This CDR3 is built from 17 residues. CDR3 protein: CASSIWPGVTFLHGYTF. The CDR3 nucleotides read TGTGCCAGTAGTATTTGGCCAGGGGTTACTTTTCTTCATGGCTACACCTTC.